This is a list of T cell receptor beta chains from one sample in a study of T cell clonotyping in hematopoietic cell transplantation. The repertoire was sequenced with immunoSEQ multiplex PCR; TCRdb's copy has only in-frame clones and lacks some. The sample has approximately 9,000 clones, around 79% seen once; the top ten hold approximately 50%. This specimen consisted of peripheral blood mononuclear cells, obtained 180 days after allogeneic stem cell transplant. Receptors originate from a female patient aged 50 to 65 who had an allogeneic stem cell transplant from a related donor, so the T cells may come from the graft donor. Some clones in this sample may be carry-over from other donors' samples. The CDR3 runs from the conserved cysteine through the conserved F or W. The D gene is left open where the match is weak. Clone sizes are given selectively: once, few, many, or a class where the clone is expanded.

TRBJ1-5,NA,NA,TRBV7-2,TGTGCCAGCAGCTTAGGGGGGCCCCAGCATTTT,CASSLGGPQHF
TRBJ1-1,TRBD1,NA,TRBV5-4,TGTGCCAGCAGCTCGCGACAGGGGACCGCTGAAGCTTTCTTT,CASSSRQGTAEAFF
TRBJ1-2,NA,once,TRBV19,TGTGCCAGCAGTGAGCTCGGGTCGGTATTTGGCTACACCTTC,CASSELGSVFGYTF
TRBJ1-1,TRBD1,once,TRBV4-3,TGCGCCAGCAGCCAAGGAGGACAGGGGTGGGTGAACACTGAAGCTTTCTTT,CASSQGGQGWVNTEAFF
TRBJ1-3,NA,NA,TRBV27,TGTGCCAGCAGTTCCCAGAGCAGCCTCGGGGACACCATATATTTT,CASSSQSSLGDTIYF
TRBJ2-7,NA,NA,TRBV10-3,TGTGCCATCAGTGAGCAGTCCTACGAGCAGTACTTC,CAISEQSYEQYF
TRBJ2-3,NA,NA,TRBV4-2,TGTGCCAGCAGCCAAGGGGAAGCGGGCGGCACAGATACGCAGTATTTT,CASSQGEAGGTDTQYF
TRBJ2-5,NA,few,TRBV7-8,TGTGCCAGCAGCTTTAACTTTGACCAGTACTTC,CASSFNFDQYF
TRBJ1-6,TRBD1,NA,TRBV19,TGTGCCAGTAGTAGCAAACGGGTCGAAAGGACAGGGAGCGGTTCACCCCTCCACTTT,CASSSKRVERTGSGSPLHF
TRBJ2-2,NA,medium-sized,TRBV7-9,TGTGCCAGCAGCCTCCCGGGCAGGGTTGATTGGACCGGGGAGCTGTTTTTT,CASSLPGRVDWTGELFF
TRBJ2-3,TRBD2,NA,TRBV10-1,TGCGCCAGCAGTGCGCTAGCGGGGGACCCGGCAGATACGCAGTATTTT,CASSALAGDPADTQYF
TRBJ1-1,NA,NA,TRBV10-3,TGTGCCATCAGTGAGTCGGGGGATTTACCTGAAGCTTTCTTT,CAISESGDLPEAFF
TRBJ1-1,NA,once,TRBV11-2,TGTGCCAGCAGCCTGCTGGGGAACACTGAAGCTTTCTTT,CASSLLGNTEAFF
TRBJ2-2,TRBD1,few,TRBV9,TGTGCCAGCAGCCCCGGACAGGCGTTGAACACCGGGGAGCTGTTTTTT,CASSPGQALNTGELFF
TRBJ2-3,TRBD2,NA,TRBV29-1,TGCAGCGTTGAAGAAGGAGCGGGGAGCACAGATACGCAGTATTTT,CSVEEGAGSTDTQYF
TRBJ1-4,NA,once,TRBV6-6,TGTGCCAGCAGGAGAGGACAGCATAATGAAAAACTGTTTTTT,CASRRGQHNEKLFF
TRBJ1-4,NA,NA,TRBV11-2,TGTGCCAGCAGCTTACGAGGGTTTGGAGAAAAACTGTTTTTT,CASSLRGFGEKLFF
TRBJ2-7,TRBD1,NA,TRBV11-3,TGTGCCAGCAGCACGGGGACAGGGGGCCGAGGAGAGCAGTACTTC,CASSTGTGGRGEQYF
TRBJ2-5,TRBD1,once,TRBV28,TGTGCCAGTCATGGACAGGGTCGGGAGACCCAGTACTTC,CASHGQGRETQYF
TRBJ2-7,NA,NA,TRBV5-6,TGTGCCAGCAGCTCCGACATGAATTTTGGCGAGCAGTACTTC,CASSSDMNFGEQYF
TRBJ2-3,NA,NA,TRBV7-2,TGTGCCAGCAGCTTATCTACAGATACGCAGTATTTT,CASSLSTDTQYF
TRBJ2-1,NA,few,TRBV29-1,TGCAGCGTTGCCTCCGGGGACGTGAGCTCCTACAATGAGCAGTTCTTC,CSVASGDVSSYNEQFF
TRBJ2-5,NA,NA,TRBV9,TGTGCCAGCAGCGGACTGGCGGGAAGGGTGGAGACCCAGTACTTC,CASSGLAGRVETQYF
TRBJ1-1,NA,medium-sized,TRBV10-2,TGCGCCAGCAGTGAGTGGCAGGGTAGGAACACTGAAGCTTTCTTT,CASSEWQGRNTEAFF
TRBJ2-6,TRBD1,NA,TRBV15,TGTGCCACCAGCACGACAGGGGTGGCTGGGGCCAACGTCCTGACTTTC,CATSTTGVAGANVLTF
TRBJ2-1,NA,NA,TRBV15,TGTGCCACCAGCAGAGCGGTAAATGAGCAGTTCTTC,CATSRAVNEQFF
TRBJ2-5,NA,once,TRBV11-1,TGTGCCAGCAGCCGCAGGGTCGAGACCCAGTACTTC,CASSRRVETQYF
TRBJ2-7,TRBD2,NA,TRBV11-2,TGTGCCAGCAGCTTAGGGGGGGGTGGCTACGAGCAGTACTTC,CASSLGGGGYEQYF
TRBJ1-2,TRBD1,NA,TRBV29-1,TGCAGCGCAGGAGGGGGCAGGGGACAGGATGGCTACACCTTC,CSAGGGRGQDGYTF
TRBJ1-2,TRBD1,NA,TRBV4-3,TGCGCCAGCAGCCAAGTCCAGGGGGCGACGGGGGGCTACACCTTC,CASSQVQGATGGYTF
TRBJ1-2,NA,few,TRBV27,TGTGCCAGCAGTTTAGGGGGCAGCTATGGCTACACCTTC,CASSLGGSYGYTF
TRBJ2-1,NA,medium-sized,TRBV19,TGTGCCAGTAGTCCCCCCCCGGGGCAGTTCTTC,CASSPPPGQFF
TRBJ1-6,NA,NA,TRBV7-2,TGTGCCAGCAGCTTTCTGGCAGTCCATAATTCACCCCTCCACTTT,CASSFLAVHNSPLHF
TRBJ1-5,NA,few,TRBV6-1,TGTGCCAGCAGTGAAATGAGAATGGAGCCCCAGCATTTT,CASSEMRMEPQHF
TRBJ1-2,NA,NA,TRBV28,TGTGCCAGCAGCCAGAGACAGATCAGATATGGCTACACCTTC,CASSQRQIRYGYTF
TRBJ1-3,NA,NA,TRBV7-2,TGTGCCAGCAGCTTAGATGGGGCCACCATATATTTT,CASSLDGATIYF
TRBJ2-2,NA,once,TRBV19,TGTGCCAGTAGTATGAGAGGACCCTTCTCCGGGGAGCTGTTTTTT,CASSMRGPFSGELFF
TRBJ1-2,NA,NA,TRBV28,TGTGCCAGCAGTTTAGTGGCAGGGGATACCCATGGCTACACCTTC,CASSLVAGDTHGYTF
TRBJ1-2,NA,NA,TRBV4-2,TGTGCCAGCAGCTTTGCCCCTGACGGGTATGGCTACACCTTC,CASSFAPDGYGYTF
TRBJ1-1,TRBD1,NA,TRBV4-1,TGCGCCAGCAGCCATCCCGGGACAGGGGGGCGGGAAGCTTTCTTT,CASSHPGTGGREAFF
TRBJ1-4,NA,NA,TRBV7-2,TGTGCCAGCACCCCCGGGCAGGGTTGGGAAAAACTGTTTTTT,CASTPGQGWEKLFF
TRBJ2-3,NA,NA,TRBV5-6,TGTGCCAGCAGCCTAAACACAGATACGCAGTATTTT,CASSLNTDTQYF
TRBJ1-2,NA,NA,TRBV6-1,TGTGCCAGCAGTGATCCCAGCACCAGAGCATCCCTCTATGGCTACACCTTC,CASSDPSTRASLYGYTF
TRBJ2-2,NA,NA,TRBV5-6,TGTGCCAGCAGCACTTACAGGGTCACCGGGGAGCTGTTTTTT,CASSTYRVTGELFF
TRBJ2-7,TRBD1,NA,TRBV27,TGTGCCAGCAGTTTATACAGGGGTTTCACCTACGAGCAGTACTTC,CASSLYRGFTYEQYF
TRBJ1-1,NA,NA,TRBV25-1,TGTGCCAGCAGTGAATCTGAGTCATACACTGAAGCTTTCTTT,CASSESESYTEAFF
TRBJ2-7,NA,few,TRBV7-2,TGTGCCAGCAGCTTAGGGCAGCTTGGCGAGCAGTACTTC,CASSLGQLGEQYF
TRBJ1-6,NA,NA,TRBV6-4,TGTGCCAGCAGTGGGGCAGAGAATTCACCCCTCCACTTT,CASSGAENSPLHF
TRBJ1-2,NA,medium-sized,TRBV2,TGTGCCAGCAGTGATCCAGGGTTGGGTGGCTACACCTTC,CASSDPGLGGYTF
TRBJ2-7,TRBD1,NA,TRBV4-3,TGCGCCAGCAGCCAAGAGTTTGGGACAGGGGGAAACGAGCAGTACTTC,CASSQEFGTGGNEQYF
TRBJ2-7,NA,NA,TRBV2,TGTGCCAGCAAGGCAGGCGAGTCCGAGCAGTACTTC,CASKAGESEQYF
TRBJ1-4,NA,NA,TRBV30,TGTGCCTGGAGTCAGGGGTTGTCGCTCGAAAAACTGTTTTTT,CAWSQGLSLEKLFF
TRBJ2-3,TRBD1,NA,TRBV27,TGTGCCAGCAGTCTTGGGACAGGCACAGATACGCAGTATTTT,CASSLGTGTDTQYF